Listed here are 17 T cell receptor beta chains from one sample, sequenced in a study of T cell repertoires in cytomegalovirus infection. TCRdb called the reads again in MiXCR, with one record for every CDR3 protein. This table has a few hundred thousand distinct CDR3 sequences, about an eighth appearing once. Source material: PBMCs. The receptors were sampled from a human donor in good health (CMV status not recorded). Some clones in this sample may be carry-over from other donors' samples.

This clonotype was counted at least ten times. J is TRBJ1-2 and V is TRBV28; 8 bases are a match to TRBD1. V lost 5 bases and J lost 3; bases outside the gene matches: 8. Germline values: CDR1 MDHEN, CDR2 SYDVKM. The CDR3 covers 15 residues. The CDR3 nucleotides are TGTGCCAGCAGTCAGATGACAGGGGCGGACTATGGCTACACCTTC. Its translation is CASSQMTGADYGYTF.

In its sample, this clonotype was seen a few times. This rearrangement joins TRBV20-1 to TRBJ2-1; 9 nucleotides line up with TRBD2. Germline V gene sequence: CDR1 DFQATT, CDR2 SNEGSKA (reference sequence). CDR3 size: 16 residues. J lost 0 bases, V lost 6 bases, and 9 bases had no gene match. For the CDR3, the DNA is TGCAGTGCCCTCAGTCTTAGCGGGAGCTCCTACAATGAGCAGTTCTTC. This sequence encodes CSALSLSGSSYNEQFF.

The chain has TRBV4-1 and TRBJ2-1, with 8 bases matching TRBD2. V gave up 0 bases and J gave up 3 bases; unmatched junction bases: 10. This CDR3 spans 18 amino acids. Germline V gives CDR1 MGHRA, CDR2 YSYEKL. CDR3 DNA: TGCGCCAGCAGCCAAGAACCCCTAACCGGGGGGGTCTACAATGAGCAGTTCTTC. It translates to CASSQEPLTGGVYNEQFF.

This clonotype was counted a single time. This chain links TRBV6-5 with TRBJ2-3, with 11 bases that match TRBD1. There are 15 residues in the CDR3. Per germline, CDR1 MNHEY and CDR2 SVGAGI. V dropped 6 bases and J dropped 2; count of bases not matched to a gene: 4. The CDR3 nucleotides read TGTGCCAGCAGCCAGGACAGGGGGCCCACAGATACGCAGTATTTT. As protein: CASSQDRGPTDTQYF.

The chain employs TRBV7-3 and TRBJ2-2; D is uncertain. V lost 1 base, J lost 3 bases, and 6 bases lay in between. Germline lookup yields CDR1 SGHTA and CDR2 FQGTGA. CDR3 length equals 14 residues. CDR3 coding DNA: TGTGCCAGCAGCTTAAATGGCTACACCGGGGAGCTGTTTTTT. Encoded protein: CASSLNGYTGELFF.

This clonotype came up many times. The CDR3 coding sequence is TGTGCCAGCAGCTTAGGTACAGGACTCTCTGGAAACACCATATATTTT. Protein: CASSLGTGLSGNTIYF. The chain has TRBV7-9 and TRBJ1-3; TRBD1 is a possible D gene (5 bases). The V end lost 1 base, the J end lost 0 bases, and 10 bases lay between the germline ends. This CDR3 has 16 residues. Germline CDR1 is SEHNR and CDR2 is FQNEAQ (reference sequence).

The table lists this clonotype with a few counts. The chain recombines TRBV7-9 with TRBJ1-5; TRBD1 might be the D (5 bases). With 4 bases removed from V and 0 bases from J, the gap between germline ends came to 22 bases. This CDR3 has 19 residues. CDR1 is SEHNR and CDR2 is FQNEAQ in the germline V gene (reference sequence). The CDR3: CASSSQARGTRYSNQPQHF. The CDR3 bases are TGTGCCAGCAGCTCCCAGGCCCGCGGGACCCGATATAGCAATCAGCCCCAGCATTTT.

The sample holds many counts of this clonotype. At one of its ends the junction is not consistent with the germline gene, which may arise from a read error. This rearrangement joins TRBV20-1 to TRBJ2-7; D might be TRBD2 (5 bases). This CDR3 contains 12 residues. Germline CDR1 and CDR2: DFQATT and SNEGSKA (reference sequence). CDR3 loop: CSARETGYGQYF. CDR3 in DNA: TGCAGTGCTAGAGAGACGGGGTACGGGCAGTACTTC.

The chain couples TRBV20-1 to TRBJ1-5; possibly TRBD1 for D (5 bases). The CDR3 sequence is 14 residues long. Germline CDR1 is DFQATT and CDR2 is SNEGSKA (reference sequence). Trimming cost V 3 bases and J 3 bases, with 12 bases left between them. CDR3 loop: CSARATGSNQPQHF. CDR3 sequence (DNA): TGCAGTGCTAGGGCCACAGGTTCCAATCAGCCCCAGCATTTT.

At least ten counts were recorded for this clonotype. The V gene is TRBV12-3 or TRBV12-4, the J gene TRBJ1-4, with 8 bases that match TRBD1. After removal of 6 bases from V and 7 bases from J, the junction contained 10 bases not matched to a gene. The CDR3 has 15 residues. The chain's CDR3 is CASRSDRGPSEKLFF. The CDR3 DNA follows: TGTGCCAGCAGGTCTGACAGGGGTCCCAGTGAAAAACTGTTTTTT.

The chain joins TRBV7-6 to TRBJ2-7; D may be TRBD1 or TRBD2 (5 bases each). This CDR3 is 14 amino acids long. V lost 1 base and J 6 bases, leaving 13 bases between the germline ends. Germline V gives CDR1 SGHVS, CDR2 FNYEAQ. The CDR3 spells CASSLGTGPGEQYF. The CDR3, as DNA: TGTGCCAGCAGCTTAGGAACGGGGCCCGGCGAGCAGTACTTC. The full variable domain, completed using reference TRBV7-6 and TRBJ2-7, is GAGVSQSPRYKVTKRGQDVALRCDPISGHVSLYWYRQALGQGPEFLTYFNYEAQQDKSGLPNDRFSAERPEGSISTLTIQRTEQRDSAMYRCASSLGTGPGEQYFGPGTRLTVT.

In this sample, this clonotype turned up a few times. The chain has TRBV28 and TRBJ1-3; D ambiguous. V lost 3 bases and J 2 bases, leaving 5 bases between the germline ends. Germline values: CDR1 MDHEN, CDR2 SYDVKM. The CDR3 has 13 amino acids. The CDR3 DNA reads TGTGCCAGCAGTTTGCAGCCTGGAAACACCATATATTTT. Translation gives CASSLQPGNTIYF.

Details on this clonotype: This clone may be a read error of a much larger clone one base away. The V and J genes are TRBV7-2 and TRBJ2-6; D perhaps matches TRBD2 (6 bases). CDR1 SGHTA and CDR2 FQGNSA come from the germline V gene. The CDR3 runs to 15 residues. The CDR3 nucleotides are TGTGCCAGCAGCACTTGGGGGACTGGGCCCAACGTCCTGACTTTC. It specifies CASSTWGTGPNVLTF.

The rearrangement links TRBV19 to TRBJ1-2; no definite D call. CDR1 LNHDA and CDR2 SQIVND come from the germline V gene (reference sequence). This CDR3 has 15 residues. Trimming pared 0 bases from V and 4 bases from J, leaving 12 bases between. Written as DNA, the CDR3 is TGTGCCAGTAGTATAGATCTCCCACCTCTCTATGGCTACACCTTC. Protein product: CASSIDLPPLYGYTF.

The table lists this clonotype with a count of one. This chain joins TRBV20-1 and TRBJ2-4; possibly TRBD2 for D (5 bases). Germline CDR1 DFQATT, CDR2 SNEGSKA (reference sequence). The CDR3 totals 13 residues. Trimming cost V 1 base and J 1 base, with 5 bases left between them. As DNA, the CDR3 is TGCAGTGCTAGAGGGGAGGCCAAAAACATTCAGTACTTC. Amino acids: CSARGEAKNIQYF.

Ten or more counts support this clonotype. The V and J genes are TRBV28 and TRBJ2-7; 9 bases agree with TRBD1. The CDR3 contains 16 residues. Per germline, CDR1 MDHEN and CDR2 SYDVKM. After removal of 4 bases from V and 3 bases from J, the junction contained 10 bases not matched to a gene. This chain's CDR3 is CASSSEPRQGVYEQYF. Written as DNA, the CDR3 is TGTGCCAGCAGTTCCGAGCCTCGACAGGGGGTCTACGAGCAGTACTTC.

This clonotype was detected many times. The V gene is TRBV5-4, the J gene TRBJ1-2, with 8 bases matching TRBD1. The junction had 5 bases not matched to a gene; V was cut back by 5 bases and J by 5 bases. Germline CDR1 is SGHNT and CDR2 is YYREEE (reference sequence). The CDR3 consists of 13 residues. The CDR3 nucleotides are TGTGCCAGCAGGGCGACAGGGGAATATGGCTACACCTTC. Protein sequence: CASRATGEYGYTF.